Given below is one T cell receptor beta chain in context. This clone was counted between two and nine times. The antigen it binds to is not known. No much larger clonotype is one base removed from it; base qualities were not supplied. The sample has other DNA sequences that encode this CDR3 too. Healthy HIV-negative adults with no recently reported acute infections or vaccinations were included as donors. All donors were Caucasian adults living in Nashville, Tennessee, USA. CD4+ T cells were enriched through magnetic negative selection, after which naive cells were positively selected on CD45RA and the remaining negative fraction served as the memory subset. After blood collection by leukapheresis, PBMCs were isolated using Ficoll-Histopaque density gradient centrifugation and then cryopreserved in the vapor phase of liquid nitrogen. Analytical flow cytometry was used to check the purity and quantity of every magnetically sorted T cell population. Genomic DNA was isolated from each sorted fraction and quantified by UV absorbance on a Nanodrop 2000c.

This entry is derived from a study of shared clonotypes between healthy human individuals (dated by TCRdb to between 2020 and 2021). Context from the whole study: The cohort included three men and a couple of women between 18 and 49 years of age. For each donor, three plates each were used for CD4 naive and CD4 memory, two plates were used for CD8 naive, and one plate was used for CD8 memory. To estimate repertoire size and how much clonotypes are shared between individuals, the study performed deep sequencing of blood TCR repertoires from roughly five healthy adults. Libraries were prepared and TCR repertoires were sequenced by different laboratories using diverse techniques, in order to increase sequencing depth and limit assay-specific biases. Between about 0.8 and 9 billion PBMCs per donor were obtained by leukapheresis.

Using the deep immunoSEQ assay, multiplex PCR amplified TCR CDR3 regions from genomic DNA. Extracted genomic DNA from each cell subset was spread evenly across all wells of several immunoSEQ 96-well plates, with each plate serving as a replicate. For sorted subsets, each replicate PCR was loaded with around 220 ng genomic DNA, equivalent to about 30,000 T cell genomes. Purified libraries were measured with a Qubit 3.0 fluorometer, size-checked on a Bioanalyzer 2100, and measured again with the KAPA Library Quantification kit. Every immunoSEQ 96-well plate was sequenced on a dedicated single-read 150-cycle Illumina NextSeq 550 flow cell. In the authors' own workflow: Because only junctional sequences without quality scores were contained in the immunoSEQ output, filtering matching that applied to full-length reads could not be performed. Sequences were annotated with PyIR, a Python wrapper for IgBLAST v1.9, and V/J genes and CDR3 were assigned using IMGT germline references. Any read was removed if the V/J assignment was weak (E-value above 1e-6), the CDR3 was missing, or the read contained stop codons, out-of-frame junctions, or ambiguous translated residues. V3J clonotypes were defined by identical inferred V gene, J gene, and CDR3 amino acid sequence. Percentage overlap between repertoires was computed as shared unique clonotypes divided by the size of the smaller repertoire. Three approaches were used to assess repertoire richness: RTK rarefaction, the Chao1 estimator, and Recon v2.1 estimates of unobserved clonotypes. Generation probabilities for all TCRbeta clonotypes obtained by the gDNA method from a handful of donors were computed using OLGA. TCRdb carries this immuneACCESS record with in-frame sequences only. Its versions omit some clonotypes, under half of them owing to an unresolved V gene in the studies checked, with the rest unexplained. V, J and clone size reflect that table, while D and trimming were determined from the DNA. The sample table contains about 710,000 clones; only one count was recorded for 73% of them. The top ten constitute around 2% of the sample.

Study-level results and caveats: Incomplete sequencing was indicated by rarefaction of sorted-subset datasets, despite the large sequencing depth. Higher generation probabilities were observed for clonotypes shared by all four sorted-subset donors than for non-shared clonotypes. Pairwise subsampling indicated that sequencing depth was expected to affect the degree of clonotype sharing among donors. Across a handful of donors, about 5.2% of naive CD4, roughly 3.8% of naive CD8, 2% to 2.5% of memory CD4, and approximately 0.4% of memory CD8 clonotypes were shared. Only blood was sampled, and tissue TCR repertoires likely differ from those in blood. Naive subsets generally had larger estimated clonotype richness than memory subsets. Because the study included a small number of donors, the genetic and exposure-history diversity represented was limited.

The sequenced sample was memory CD4+ T cells sorted from blood. The sample's cell subset or site, from its label and the paper: CD45RA-negative fraction. The TCR sequence derives from a woman aged 25 to 45 in good health.

The DNA sequence is TGCGCCAGCAGCCCGGACAGGGCCGCCTACAATGAGCAGTTCTTC. This gives the protein CASSPDRAAYNEQFF. This receptor chain uses TRBV5-1 and TRBJ2-1; 8 nucleotides in the junction match TRBD1. CDR1 is given as SGHRS and CDR2 as YFSETQ, both from the germline V gene. The germline V end is reduced by 4 bases and the J end by 2 bases; junction bases left unmatched: 5. CDR3 length: 15 amino acids, cysteine to phenylalanine. Kept here is only the CDR3 DNA, which spans 45 bases and is read in frame from base 1.